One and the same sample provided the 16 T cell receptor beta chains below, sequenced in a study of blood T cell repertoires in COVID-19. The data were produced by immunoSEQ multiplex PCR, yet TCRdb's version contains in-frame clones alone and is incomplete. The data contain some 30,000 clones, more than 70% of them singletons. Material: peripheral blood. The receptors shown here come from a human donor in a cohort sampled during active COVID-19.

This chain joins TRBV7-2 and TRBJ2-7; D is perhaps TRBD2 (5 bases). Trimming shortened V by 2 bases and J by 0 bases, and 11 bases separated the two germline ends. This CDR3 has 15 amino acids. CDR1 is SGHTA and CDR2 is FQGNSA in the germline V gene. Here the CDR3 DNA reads TGTGCCAGCAGCTTAAGTTCGGGGAGCTCCTACGAGCAGTACTTC. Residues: CASSLSSGSSYEQYF.

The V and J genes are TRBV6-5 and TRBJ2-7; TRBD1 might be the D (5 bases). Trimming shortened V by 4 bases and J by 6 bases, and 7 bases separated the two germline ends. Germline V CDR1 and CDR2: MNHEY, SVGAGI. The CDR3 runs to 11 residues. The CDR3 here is CASSSRAEQYF. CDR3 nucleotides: TGTGCCAGCAGTTCCAGGGCCGAGCAGTACTTC.

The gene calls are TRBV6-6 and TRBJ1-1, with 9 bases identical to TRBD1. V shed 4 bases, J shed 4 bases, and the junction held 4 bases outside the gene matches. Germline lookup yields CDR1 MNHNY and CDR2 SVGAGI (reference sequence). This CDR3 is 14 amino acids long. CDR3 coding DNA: TGTGCCAGCAGTTCCTGGACAGGGGCCACTGAAGCTTTCTTT. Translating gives CASSSWTGATEAFF.

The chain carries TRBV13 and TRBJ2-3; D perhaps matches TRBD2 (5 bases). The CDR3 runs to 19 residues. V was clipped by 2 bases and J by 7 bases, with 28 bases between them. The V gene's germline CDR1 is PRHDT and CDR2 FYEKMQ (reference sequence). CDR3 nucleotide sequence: TGTGCCAGCAGCTTAAAGGCGGGCGAGGGAGCAGATAAACGACATACGCAGTATTTT. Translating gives CASSLKAGEGADKRHTQYF. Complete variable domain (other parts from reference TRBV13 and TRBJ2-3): AAGVIQSPRHLIKEKRETATLKCYPIPRHDTVYWYQQGPGQDPQFLISFYEKMQSDKGSIPDRFSAQQFSDYHSELNMSSLELGDSALYFCASSLKAGEGADKRHTQYFGPGTRLTVL.

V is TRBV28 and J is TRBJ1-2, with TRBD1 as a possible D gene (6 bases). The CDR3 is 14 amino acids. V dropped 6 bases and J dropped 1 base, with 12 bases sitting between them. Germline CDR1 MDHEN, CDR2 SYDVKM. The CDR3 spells CASSQQDSNYGYTF. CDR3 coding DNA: TGTGCCAGCAGCCAACAGGACAGTAACTATGGCTACACCTTC.

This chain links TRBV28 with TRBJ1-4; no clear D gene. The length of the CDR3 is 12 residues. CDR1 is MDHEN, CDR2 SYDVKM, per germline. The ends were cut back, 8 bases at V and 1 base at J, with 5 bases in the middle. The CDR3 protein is CASRETNEKLFF. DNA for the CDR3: TGTGCCAGCCGGGAAACTAATGAAAAACTGTTTTTT.

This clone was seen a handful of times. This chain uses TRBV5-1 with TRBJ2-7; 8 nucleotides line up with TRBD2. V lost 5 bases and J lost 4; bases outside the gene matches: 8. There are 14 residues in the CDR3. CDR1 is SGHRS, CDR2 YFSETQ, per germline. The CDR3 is CASRGGLGQYEQYF. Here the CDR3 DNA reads TGCGCCAGCAGGGGGGGACTAGGTCAGTACGAGCAGTACTTC.

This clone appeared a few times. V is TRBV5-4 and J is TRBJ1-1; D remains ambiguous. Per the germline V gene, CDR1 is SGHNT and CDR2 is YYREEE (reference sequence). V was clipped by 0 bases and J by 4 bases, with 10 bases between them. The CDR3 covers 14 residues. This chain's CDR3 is CASSLEWGGTEAFF. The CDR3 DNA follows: TGTGCCAGCAGCTTGGAATGGGGAGGCACTGAAGCTTTCTTT.

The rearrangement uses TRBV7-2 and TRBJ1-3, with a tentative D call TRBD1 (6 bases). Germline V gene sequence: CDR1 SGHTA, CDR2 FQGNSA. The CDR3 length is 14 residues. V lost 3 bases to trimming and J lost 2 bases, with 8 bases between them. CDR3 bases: TGTGCCAGCAGCTTTGCAGGGGCTGGAAACACCATATATTTT. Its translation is CASSFAGAGNTIYF.

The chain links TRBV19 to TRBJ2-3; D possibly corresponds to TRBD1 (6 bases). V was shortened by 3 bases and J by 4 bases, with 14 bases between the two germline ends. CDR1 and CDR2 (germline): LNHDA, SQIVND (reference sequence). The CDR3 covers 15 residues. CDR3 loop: CASSIRQGIADTQYF. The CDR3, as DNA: TGTGCCAGTAGTATTAGGCAGGGGATCGCAGATACGCAGTATTTT.

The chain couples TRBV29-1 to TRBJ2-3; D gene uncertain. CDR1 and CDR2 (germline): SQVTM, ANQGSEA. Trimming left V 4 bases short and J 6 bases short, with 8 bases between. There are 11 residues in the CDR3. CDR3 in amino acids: CSVGRSDTQYF. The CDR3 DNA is TGCAGCGTTGGCAGGTCCGATACGCAGTATTTT.

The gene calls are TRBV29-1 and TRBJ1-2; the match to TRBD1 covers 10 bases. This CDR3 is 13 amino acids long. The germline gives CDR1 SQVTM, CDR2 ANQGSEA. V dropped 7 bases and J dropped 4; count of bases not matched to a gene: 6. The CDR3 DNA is TGCAGCGCGACAGGGGGCGCAGGCTATGGCTACACCTTC. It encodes CSATGGAGYGYTF. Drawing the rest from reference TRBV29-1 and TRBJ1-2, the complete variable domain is SAVISQKPSRDICQRGTSLTIQCQVDSQVTMMFWYRQQPGQSLTLIATANQGSEATYESGFVIDKFPISRPNLTFSTLTVSNMSPEDSSIYLCSATGGAGYGYTFGSGTRLTVV.

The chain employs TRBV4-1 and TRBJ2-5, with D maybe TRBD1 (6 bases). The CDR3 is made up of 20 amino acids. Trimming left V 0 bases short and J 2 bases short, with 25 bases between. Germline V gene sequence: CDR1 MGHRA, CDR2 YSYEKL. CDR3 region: CASSQEPWGTSLPSQETQYF. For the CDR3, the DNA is TGCGCCAGCAGCCAAGAGCCTTGGGGGACATCCCTCCCTTCACAAGAGACCCAGTACTTC.

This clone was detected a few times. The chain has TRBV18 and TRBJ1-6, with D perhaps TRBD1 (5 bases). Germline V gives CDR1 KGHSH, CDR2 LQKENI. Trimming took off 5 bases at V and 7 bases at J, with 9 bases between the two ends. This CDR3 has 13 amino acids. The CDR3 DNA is TGTGCCAGCTCAAACGACAGAAATTCACCCCTCCACTTT. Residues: CASSNDRNSPLHF.

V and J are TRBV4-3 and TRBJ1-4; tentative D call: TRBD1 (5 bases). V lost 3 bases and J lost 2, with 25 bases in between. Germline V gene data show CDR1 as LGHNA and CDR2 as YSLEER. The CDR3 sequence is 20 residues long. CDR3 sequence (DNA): TGCGCCAGCAGCCAGGACCGGCCCTCGGACACCTTGTTGACTAATGAAAAACTGTTTTTT. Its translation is CASSQDRPSDTLLTNEKLFF.

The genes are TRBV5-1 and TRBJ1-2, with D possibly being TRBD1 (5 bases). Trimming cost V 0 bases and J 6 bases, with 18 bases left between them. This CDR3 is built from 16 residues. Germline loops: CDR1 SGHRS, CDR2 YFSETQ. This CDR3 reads CASSLEGHRGSHGYTF. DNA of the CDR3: TGCGCCAGCAGCTTGGAGGGTCATCGGGGGAGCCATGGCTACACCTTC. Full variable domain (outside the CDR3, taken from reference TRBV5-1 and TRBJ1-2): KAGVTQTPRYLIKTRGQQVTLSCSPISGHRSVSWYQQTPGQGLQFLFEYFSETQRNKGNFPGRFSGRQFSNSRSEMNVSTLELGDSALYLCASSLEGHRGSHGYTFGSGTRLTVV.